This TCR beta chain was captured in a study of blood T cell repertoires in COVID-19. Study context: The study drew acute and convalescent COVID-19 samples from the United States, Italy and Spain.

V dropped 8 bases and J dropped 5 bases, with 15 bases sitting between them. This CDR3 has 13 residues. Germline loops: CDR1 LNHNV, CDR2 YYDKDF (reference sequence). In the authors' methods: Amplified reference gene primers provided the basis for estimating nucleated cell counts. Some clones are missing from TCRdb's copy, which holds only in-frame ones; the method was immunoSEQ multiplex PCR. D and trimming were read from the DNA, whereas the V and J calls and clone size are those reported in that table. In the table there are around 230,000 clones, about 79% of which are singletons. This clone was seen a single time.

The TCR originated in a middle-aged man who had recovered from COVID-19. Sample: peripheral blood. The chain combines TRBV15 with TRBJ2-5; D is undetermined. The CDR3, as DNA: TGTGCCACCGGTAAAAACCGGCGGGAGACCCAGTACTTC. Encoded protein: CATGKNRRETQYF. The full variable domain, its missing parts supplied by reference TRBV15 and TRBJ2-5, is DAMVIQNPRYQVTQFGKPVTLSCSQTLNHNVMYWYQQKSSQAPKLLFHYYDKDFNNEADTPDNFQSRRPNTSFCFLDIRSPGLGDTAMYLCATGKNRRETQYFGPGTRLLVL.